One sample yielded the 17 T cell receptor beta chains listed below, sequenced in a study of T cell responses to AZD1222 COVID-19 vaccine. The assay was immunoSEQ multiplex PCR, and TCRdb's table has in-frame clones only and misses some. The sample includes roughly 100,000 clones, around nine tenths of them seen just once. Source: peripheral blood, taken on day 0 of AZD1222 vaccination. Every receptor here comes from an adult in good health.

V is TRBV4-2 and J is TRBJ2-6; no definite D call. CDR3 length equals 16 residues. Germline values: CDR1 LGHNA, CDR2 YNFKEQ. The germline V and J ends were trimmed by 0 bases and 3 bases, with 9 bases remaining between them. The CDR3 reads CASSQDPVLGANVLTF. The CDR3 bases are TGTGCCAGCAGCCAAGATCCTGTTCTTGGGGCCAACGTCCTGACTTTC.

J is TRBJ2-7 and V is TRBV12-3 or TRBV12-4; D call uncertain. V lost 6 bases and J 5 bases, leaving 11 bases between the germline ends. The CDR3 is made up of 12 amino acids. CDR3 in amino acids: CASSLTENEQYF. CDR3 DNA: TGTGCCAGCAGCCTCACAGAGAACGAGCAGTACTTC.

CDR3 protein: CASGWGTGEQKLFF. As DNA, the CDR3 is TGTGCCAGCGGGTGGGGGACAGGGGAACAAAAACTGTTTTTT. The chain combines TRBV6-5 with TRBJ1-4; 10 positions match TRBD1. V was pared by 8 bases and J by 9 bases, with 9 bases of the junction left unmatched. The CDR3 runs 14 residues. The germline V gene encodes CDR1 MNHEY and CDR2 SVGAGI.

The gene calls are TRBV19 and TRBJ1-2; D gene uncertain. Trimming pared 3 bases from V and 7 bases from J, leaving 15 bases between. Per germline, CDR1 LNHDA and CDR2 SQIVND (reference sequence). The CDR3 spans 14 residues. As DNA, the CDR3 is TGTGCCAGTAGTATGAGGGATGGGCCGGCTGGCTACACCTTC. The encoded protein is CASSMRDGPAGYTF.

CDR3 sequence (DNA): TGTGCCACCAGTGACCGACAGGGGAGTGACACCTTC. Translated, it gives CATSDRQGSDTF. The chain carries TRBV24-1 and TRBJ1-2, with TRBD1 matching over 8 bases. J gave up 12 bases and V 4 bases, and 6 bases lay outside the gene matches. This CDR3 is built from 12 residues. Germline CDR1 KGHDR, CDR2 SFDVKD.

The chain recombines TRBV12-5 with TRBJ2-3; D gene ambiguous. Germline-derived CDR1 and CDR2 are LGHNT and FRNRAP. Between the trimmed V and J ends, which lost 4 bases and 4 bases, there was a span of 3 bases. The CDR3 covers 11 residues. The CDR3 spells CASGSADTQYF. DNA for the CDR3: TGTGCTAGTGGTTCTGCAGATACGCAGTATTTT. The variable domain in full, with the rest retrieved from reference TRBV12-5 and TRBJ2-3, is DARVTQTPRHKVTEMGQEVTMRCQPILGHNTVFWYRQTMMQGLELLAYFRNRAPLDDSGMPKDRFSAEMPDATLATLKIQPSEPRDSAVYFCASGSADTQYFGPGTRLTVL.

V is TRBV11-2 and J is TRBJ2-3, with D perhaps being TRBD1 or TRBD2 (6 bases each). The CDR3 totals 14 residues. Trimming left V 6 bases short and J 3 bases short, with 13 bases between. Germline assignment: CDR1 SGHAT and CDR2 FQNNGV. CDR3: CASSYQGGTDTQYF. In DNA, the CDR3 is TGTGCCAGCAGTTATCAAGGGGGGACAGATACGCAGTATTTT.

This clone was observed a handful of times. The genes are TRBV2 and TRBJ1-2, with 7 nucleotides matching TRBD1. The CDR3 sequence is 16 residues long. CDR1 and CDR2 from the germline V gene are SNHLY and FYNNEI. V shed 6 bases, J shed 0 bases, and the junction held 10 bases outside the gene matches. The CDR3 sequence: CASRRDSALTNYGYTF. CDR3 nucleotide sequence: TGTGCCAGCAGGAGGGACAGTGCTCTTACTAACTATGGCTACACCTTC.

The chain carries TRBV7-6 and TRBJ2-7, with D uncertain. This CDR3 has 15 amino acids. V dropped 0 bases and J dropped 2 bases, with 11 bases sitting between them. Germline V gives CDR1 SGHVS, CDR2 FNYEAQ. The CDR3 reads CASSLAGLGTYEQYF. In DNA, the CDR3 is TGTGCCAGCAGCTTAGCAGGGCTAGGAACCTACGAGCAGTACTTC.

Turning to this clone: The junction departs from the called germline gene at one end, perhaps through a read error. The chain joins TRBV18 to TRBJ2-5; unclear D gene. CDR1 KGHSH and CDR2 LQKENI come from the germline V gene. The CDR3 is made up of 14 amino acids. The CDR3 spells CASSLRTEQGTQYF. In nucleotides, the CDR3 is TGTGCCAGCTCACTCCGGACCGAACAAGGGACCCAGTACTTC.

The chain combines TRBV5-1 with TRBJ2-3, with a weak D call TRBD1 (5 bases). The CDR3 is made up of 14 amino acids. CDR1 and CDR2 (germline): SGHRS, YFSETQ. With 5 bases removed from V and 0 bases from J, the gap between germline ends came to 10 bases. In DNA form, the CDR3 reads TGCGCCAGCAGGCAGGGCACTAGCACAGATACGCAGTATTTT. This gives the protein CASRQGTSTDTQYF.

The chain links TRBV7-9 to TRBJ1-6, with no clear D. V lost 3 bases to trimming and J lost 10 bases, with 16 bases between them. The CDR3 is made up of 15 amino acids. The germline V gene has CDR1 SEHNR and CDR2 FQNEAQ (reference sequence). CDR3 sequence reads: CASSFSDSGGSPLHF. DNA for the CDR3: TGTGCCAGCAGCTTCTCGGATTCAGGAGGATCACCCCTCCACTTT.

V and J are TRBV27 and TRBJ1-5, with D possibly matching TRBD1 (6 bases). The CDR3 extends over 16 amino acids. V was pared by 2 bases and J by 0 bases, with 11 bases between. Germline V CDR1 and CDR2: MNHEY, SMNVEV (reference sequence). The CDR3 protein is CASSLTTGGSNQPQHF. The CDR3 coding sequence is TGTGCCAGCAGTTTAACGACAGGAGGTAGCAATCAGCCCCAGCATTTT.

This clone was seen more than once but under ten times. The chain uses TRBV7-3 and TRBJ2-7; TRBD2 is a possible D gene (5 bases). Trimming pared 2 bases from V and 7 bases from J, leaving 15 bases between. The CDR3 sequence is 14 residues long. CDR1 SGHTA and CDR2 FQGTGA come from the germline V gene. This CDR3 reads CASSLQPGEREQYF. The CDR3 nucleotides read TGTGCCAGCAGCTTACAACCCGGGGAGAGGGAGCAGTACTTC.

In DNA form, the CDR3 reads TGTGCCAGCAGTCGGGGCACTGAAGCTTTCTTT. Protein sequence: CASSRGTEAFF. This sequence joins TRBV12-3 or TRBV12-4 and TRBJ1-1; no definite D call. Deletions cut 5 bases from V and 4 bases from J, with 5 bases between. CDR3 size: 11 residues.

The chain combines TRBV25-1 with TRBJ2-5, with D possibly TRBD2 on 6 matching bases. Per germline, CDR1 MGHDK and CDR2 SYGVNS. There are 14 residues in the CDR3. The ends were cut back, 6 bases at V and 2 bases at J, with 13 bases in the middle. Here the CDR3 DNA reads TGTGCCAGCAGCGCGGCGGGGTCGCAAGAGACCCAGTACTTC. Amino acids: CASSAAGSQETQYF.

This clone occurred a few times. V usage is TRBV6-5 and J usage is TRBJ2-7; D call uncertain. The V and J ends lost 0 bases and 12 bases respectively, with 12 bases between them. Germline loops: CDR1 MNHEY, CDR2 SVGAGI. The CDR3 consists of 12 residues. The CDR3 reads CASSYSTALWYF. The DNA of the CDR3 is TGTGCCAGCAGTTACTCGACCGCCCTATGGTACTTC.